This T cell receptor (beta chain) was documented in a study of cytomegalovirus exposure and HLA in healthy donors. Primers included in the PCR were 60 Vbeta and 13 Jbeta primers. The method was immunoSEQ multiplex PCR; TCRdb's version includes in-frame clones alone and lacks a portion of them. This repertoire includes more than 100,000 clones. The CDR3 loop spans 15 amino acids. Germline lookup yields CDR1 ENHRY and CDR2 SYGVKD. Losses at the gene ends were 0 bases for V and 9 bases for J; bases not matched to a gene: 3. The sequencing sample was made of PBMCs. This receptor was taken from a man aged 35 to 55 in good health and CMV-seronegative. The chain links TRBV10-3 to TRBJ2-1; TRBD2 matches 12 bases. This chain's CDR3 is CAISESLAGGGEQFF. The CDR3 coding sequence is TGTGCCATCAGTGAGTCTCTAGCGGGAGGGGGTGAGCAGTTCTTC.